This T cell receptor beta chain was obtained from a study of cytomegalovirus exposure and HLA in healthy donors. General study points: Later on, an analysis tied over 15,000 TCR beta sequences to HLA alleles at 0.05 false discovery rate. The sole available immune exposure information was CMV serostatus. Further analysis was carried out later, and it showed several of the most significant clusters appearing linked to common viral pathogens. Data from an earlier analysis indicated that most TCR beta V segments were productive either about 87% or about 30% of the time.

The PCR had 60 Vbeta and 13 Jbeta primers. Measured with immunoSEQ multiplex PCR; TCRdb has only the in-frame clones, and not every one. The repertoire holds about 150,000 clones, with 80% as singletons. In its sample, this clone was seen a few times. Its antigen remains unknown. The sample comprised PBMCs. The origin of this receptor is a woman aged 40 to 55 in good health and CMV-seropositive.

CDR3 loop: CSVEVVEILISYNEQFF. CDR3 coding DNA: TGCAGCGTTGAAGTGGTGGAGATCCTGATCTCCTACAATGAGCAGTTCTTC. V is TRBV29-1 and J is TRBJ2-1, with D hard to call. The CDR3 contains 17 residues. Trimming took off 1 base at V and 0 bases at J, with 16 bases between the two ends. CDR1 is SQVTM and CDR2 is ANQGSEA in the germline V gene.